This T cell receptor (beta chain) appears in the sequencing data of a study of OX40 agonist ivuxolimab in advanced cancers. To note about this clone: The antigen is unknown.

Generated by immunoSEQ multiplex PCR, the TCRdb table keeps only in-frame clones and is missing some. This table holds over 35,000 clones, about four fifths found once. The CDR3 covers 15 residues. CDR1 is SGHAT and CDR2 is FQNNGV in the germline V gene. V lost 5 bases and J lost 5; bases outside the gene matches: 11. The study's findings and limits: In the 0.1-3.0 mg/kg groups, partial responders showed among the lowest expansion.

This sequence joins TRBV11-2 and TRBJ1-1, with 7 bases that match TRBD1. The specimen was CD4+ or CD8+ T cells sorted from blood, collected in a trial of the OX40 agonist ivuxolimab. This TCR came from an adult with an advanced solid tumor such as melanoma, head and neck, liver or kidney cancer. For the CDR3, the DNA is TGTGCCAGCAGCCCACCCGGGACAGTGCGGACTGAAGCTTTCTTT. Translation: CASSPPGTVRTEAFF.